The 26 T cell receptor beta chains in this list originate from one sample, sequenced in a study of patients and donors after allogeneic stem cell transplantation. TCRdb re-called the RT-PCR reads with MiXCR, one entry per CDR3 protein. The profile shows approximately 200,000 distinct CDR3 sequences, roughly 14% of them singletons. Source material: blood, either unsorted or a sorted T cell fraction (not recorded which). The receptors originated from a human donor who was either an allogeneic HSCT recipient or a stem cell or donor lymphocyte infusion donor (not recorded which). It is not recorded whose cells these are; they may come from a transplant donor.

This clonotype was detected only a few times. The rearrangement uses TRBV24-1 and TRBJ2-3; 8 bases line up with TRBD2. Germline CDR1 is KGHDR and CDR2 is SFDVKD. V lost 2 bases, J lost 6 bases, and 3 bases stayed unmatched. The CDR3 covers 14 residues. This CDR3 reads CATSDSGGLDTQYF. CDR3 DNA: TGTGCCACCAGTGATTCGGGGGGGCTCGATACGCAGTATTTT.

The V and J genes are TRBV7-7 and TRBJ1-1; no clear D. Germline CDR1 is SSHAT and CDR2 is FNYEAQ (reference sequence). Trimming took off 3 bases at V and 4 bases at J, with 9 bases between the two ends. The CDR3 length is 13 residues. The CDR3 protein is CASSFKFGTEAFF. In DNA form, the CDR3 reads TGTGCCAGCAGCTTTAAGTTTGGCACTGAAGCTTTCTTT.

This clonotype was seen a few times. The chain employs TRBV12-3 or TRBV12-4 and TRBJ2-1; 7 nucleotides agree with TRBD2. The CDR3 length is 13 residues. The V segment lost 3 bases and the J segment 9 bases; nucleotides outside the gene matches: 5. CDR3 DNA sequence: TGTGCCAGCAGTTTCCGAGAGCGGGGTGAGCAGTTCTTC. Protein: CASSFRERGEQFF.

This clonotype was seen a few times. The CDR3 nucleotides read TGTGCCAGCATCCCAAGACAGGGGAGAGGCTACACCTTC. Residues: CASIPRQGRGYTF. The chain uses TRBV25-1 and TRBJ1-2; 8 positions agree with TRBD1. Germline loops: CDR1 MGHDK, CDR2 SYGVNS. The V gene end was trimmed by 7 bases and the J gene end by 8 bases; junction bases not matched to a gene: 9. This CDR3 has 13 residues.

The chain recombines TRBV10-3 with TRBJ2-2; D gene ambiguous. The germline gives CDR1 ENHRY, CDR2 SYGVKD. The CDR3 is 11 residues long. Here the CDR3 reads CATEVTGELFF. The CDR3 DNA sequence: TGTGCAACTGAGGTCACCGGGGAGCTGTTTTTT.

In DNA form, the CDR3 reads TGCAGTGCCTCTCCAGCGGAGTTTTCCACTGAAGCTTTCTTT. Its protein product is CSASPAEFSTEAFF. The chain recombines TRBV20-1 with TRBJ1-1; D unresolved. V was trimmed by 6 bases and J by 4 bases, leaving 18 bases between them. The CDR3 runs 14 residues. Germline V CDR1 and CDR2: DFQATT, SNEGSKA (reference sequence).

The chain is built from TRBV14 and TRBJ2-7; D ambiguous. The CDR3 contains 15 residues. The V end lost 0 bases, the J end lost 0 bases, and 9 bases lay between the germline ends. From germline, CDR1 is SGHDN and CDR2 FVKESK. CDR3 nucleotides: TGTGCCAGCAGCCAAGACATACCTCCCTCCTACGAGCAGTACTTC. Translated, it gives CASSQDIPPSYEQYF.

This rearrangement joins TRBV7-2 to TRBJ1-1; D possibly corresponds to TRBD1 (6 bases). CDR1 SGHTA and CDR2 FQGNSA come from the germline V gene. V dropped 7 bases and J dropped 8 bases, with 17 bases sitting between them. This CDR3 spans 13 amino acids. The CDR3 is CASTLRGGGEAFF. CDR3 bases: TGTGCCAGCACCCTCAGGGGCGGTGGGGAAGCTTTCTTT.

There are many counts of this clonotype. The chain employs TRBV4-1 and TRBJ1-4; 7 nucleotides align to TRBD1. The CDR3 runs 14 residues. The germline V gene has CDR1 MGHRA and CDR2 YSYEKL. Trimming cost V 1 base and J 7 bases; bases outside gene matches: 3. CDR3 in amino acids: CASSQGDSGEKLFF. The DNA for the CDR3 is TGCGCCAGCAGCCAAGGGGACAGTGGTGAAAAACTGTTTTTT.

The gene calls are TRBV12-3 or TRBV12-4 and TRBJ2-7; 8 nucleotides agree with TRBD1. The CDR3 runs 14 residues. Trimming removed 5 bases from V and 6 bases from J; junction bases left unmatched: 9. The CDR3 nucleotides read TGTGCCAGCAGTCCCTCGGCAGGGGGCTTCGAGCAGTACTTC. This encodes CASSPSAGGFEQYF.

There are many counts of this clonotype. This rearrangement joins TRBV10-3 to TRBJ1-3; 7 bases fit TRBD1. V lost 5 bases to trimming and J lost 0 bases; unmatched junction nucleotides: 7. This CDR3 has 16 residues. Germline CDR1 ENHRY, CDR2 SYGVKD. The CDR3 loop is CAISLPGQVSGNTIYF. The CDR3 DNA reads as TGTGCCATCAGTCTTCCCGGACAGGTCTCTGGAAACACCATATATTTT.

The V and J genes are TRBV20-1 and TRBJ2-1, with unresolved D. The CDR3 has 15 residues. Germline CDR1 DFQATT, CDR2 SNEGSKA (reference sequence). The V end lost 5 bases, the J end lost 0 bases, and 14 bases lay between the germline ends. In nucleotides, the CDR3 is TGCAGTGCTTCGCGGCTTCTGAGCTCCTACAATGAGCAGTTCTTC. Translation: CSASRLLSSYNEQFF.

This clonotype was seen at least ten times. The V gene is TRBV4-1, the J gene TRBJ2-7; 10 bases match TRBD2. The CDR3 sequence is 15 residues long. Germline V gives CDR1 MGHRA, CDR2 YSYEKL. V gave up 1 base and J gave up 6 bases; unmatched junction bases: 6. CDR3 residues: CASSQALLAGTEQYF. The DNA for the CDR3 is TGCGCCAGCAGCCAAGCGTTACTAGCGGGGACCGAGCAGTACTTC.

The sample holds a few counts of this clonotype. J is TRBJ2-1 and V is TRBV29-1; the match to TRBD2 covers 8 bases. The CDR3 loop spans 12 amino acids. Germline V CDR1 and CDR2: SQVTM, ANQGSEA. V lost 6 bases to trimming and J lost 9 bases; unmatched junction nucleotides: 7. The chain's CDR3 is CSVVGLEVEQFF. CDR3 coding DNA: TGCAGCGTCGTGGGACTAGAGGTTGAGCAGTTCTTC.

The chain recombines TRBV7-2 with TRBJ2-5; a weak D match, TRBD1 (5 bases). The CDR3 totals 14 residues. Germline loops: CDR1 SGHTA, CDR2 FQGNSA. With 5 bases removed from V and 7 bases from J, the gap between germline ends came to 17 bases. The chain's CDR3 is CASSPDTVSGTQYF. In DNA, the CDR3 is TGTGCCAGCAGCCCGGACACTGTTTCTGGGACCCAGTACTTC.

This clonotype was seen a few times. The chain carries TRBV11-2 and TRBJ2-6; 14 bases line up with TRBD2. V trimming: 4 bases; J trimming: 4 bases; junction bases outside the gene matches: 6. This CDR3 spans 18 amino acids. The V gene's germline CDR1 is SGHAT and CDR2 FQNNGV. The CDR3 region is CASSSGLAGGGGANVLTF. The CDR3 DNA sequence: TGTGCCAGCAGCTCCGGACTAGCGGGGGGTGGAGGGGCCAACGTCCTGACTTTC.

The chain couples TRBV5-1 to TRBJ2-2; 9 bases are a match to TRBD1. The CDR3 sequence is 16 residues long. Germline CDR1 is SGHRS and CDR2 is YFSETQ. V was pared by 4 bases and J by 5 bases, with 9 bases of the junction left unmatched. CDR3 in amino acids: CASSPNPGQGTGELFF. The CDR3 bases are TGCGCCAGCAGCCCTAACCCCGGACAGGGGACCGGGGAGCTGTTTTTT.

This clonotype has only one observation. This chain joins TRBV3-1 and TRBJ1-4; D remains ambiguous. Germline assignment: CDR1 LGHDT and CDR2 YNNKEL (reference sequence). Trimming shortened V by 0 bases and J by 8 bases, and 7 bases separated the two germline ends. The CDR3 runs 13 residues. The CDR3 bases are TGTGCCAGCAGCCAAGATCTGTTGGAAAAACTGTTTTTT. This translates into CASSQDLLEKLFF.

This clonotype was found once. The rearrangement uses TRBV4-3 and TRBJ2-7, with TRBD2 as a possible D gene (6 bases). Trimming took off 3 bases at V and 4 bases at J, with 13 bases between the two ends. The CDR3 loop spans 14 amino acids. Looked up from germline, CDR1 is LGHNA and CDR2 is YSLEER. CDR3 DNA: TGCGCCAGCAGCCAGGAGGGTACACTATACGAGCAGTACTTC. This encodes CASSQEGTLYEQYF.

The CDR3 spells CASSVSGFSSGNTIYF. The DNA of the CDR3 is TGTGCCAGCAGTGTTTCGGGCTTCAGCTCTGGAAACACCATATATTTT. J is TRBJ1-3 and V is TRBV2; D gene ambiguous. The germline V gene encodes CDR1 SNHLY and CDR2 FYNNEI. Trimming took 4 bases from V and 0 from J, leaving 13 bases between them. CDR3 length: 16 amino acids.

The sample holds many counts of this clonotype. The chain recombines TRBV10-3 with TRBJ2-1; 8 positions agree with TRBD2. The V gene's germline CDR1 is ENHRY and CDR2 SYGVKD. This CDR3 has 15 amino acids. The junction had 5 bases not matched to a gene; V was cut back by 0 bases and J by 7 bases. In nucleotides, the CDR3 is TGTGCCATCAGTGAGTCGAGCGGGAGTGTAAATGAGCAGTTCTTC. It translates to CAISESSGSVNEQFF.

Note on this clonotype: Just one base apart from a much larger clone, this may be a read error. The chain links TRBV5-1 to TRBJ2-7; D not resolved. V lost 5 bases to trimming and J lost 0 bases, with 15 bases between them. The CDR3 sequence is 15 residues long. The germline CDR1 and CDR2 sequences are SGHRS and YFSETQ. The CDR3 loop reads CASRMIDSSSYEQYF. In nucleotides, the CDR3 is TGCGCCAGCAGGATGATTGATTCTAGCTCCTACGAGCAGTACTTC.

This clonotype has only a few counts. This chain links TRBV20-1 with TRBJ1-4, with D maybe TRBD1 (5 bases). The CDR3 has 19 amino acids. Trimming shortened V by 3 bases and J by 7 bases, and 30 bases separated the two germline ends. The V gene's germline CDR1 is DFQATT and CDR2 SNEGSKA (reference sequence). CDR3 DNA sequence: TGCAGTGCTAGCCGGCTCGAGGGTCAGGGCCGAAGAAATAGTGAAAAACTGTTTTTT. Its translation: CSASRLEGQGRRNSEKLFF.

In this sample, this clonotype turned up many times. The chain is built from TRBV12-3 or TRBV12-4 and TRBJ1-2; D is ambiguous. Trimming removed 7 bases at V and 1 base at J, with 10 bases between. This CDR3 is 13 amino acids long. The CDR3 nucleotides are TGTGCCAGCACCGTGGCCGTTAACTATGGCTACACCTTC. This sequence encodes CASTVAVNYGYTF.

This clonotype was counted ten times or more. J is TRBJ2-2 and V is TRBV29-1, with 12 nucleotides matching TRBD1. The CDR3 is 18 residues long. The germline gives CDR1 SQVTM, CDR2 ANQGSEA. Unmatched junction bases numbered 15, after V lost 4 bases and J lost 6 bases. The CDR3 sequence: CSVGGVRGRDRGPGELFF. The CDR3 bases are TGCAGCGTTGGAGGTGTTCGCGGTCGGGACAGGGGGCCCGGGGAGCTGTTTTTT.

The chain uses TRBV3-1 and TRBJ1-1; D is ambiguous. This CDR3 contains 12 residues. Germline V gene data show CDR1 as LGHDT and CDR2 as YNNKEL (reference sequence). Trimming left V 1 base short and J 6 bases short, with 6 bases between. This CDR3 is CASSQGDAEAFF. CDR3 sequence (DNA): TGTGCCAGCAGCCAAGGTGACGCTGAAGCTTTCTTT. The entire variable domain, with the rest obtained from reference TRBV3-1 and TRBJ1-1, is as follows: DTAVSQTPKYLVTQMGNDKSIKCEQNLGHDTMYWYKQDSKKFLKIMFSYNNKELIINETVPNRFSPKSPDKAHLNLHINSLELGDSAVYFCASSQGDAEAFFGQGTRLTVV.